The rows below give T cell receptor beta chains drawn from one sample of a study of breast tumors, draining lymph nodes, adjacent tissues. One entry per CDR3 protein, called by TCRdb with MiXCR from the multiplex PCR reads. The data show about 200,000 distinct CDR3 sequences, roughly a third seen once. Sequencing was done on a sample of axillary lymph node tissue. Every receptor here comes from a female donor with breast cancer. Some clones in this sample may be carry-over from other donors' samples. Each CDR3 is given with its conserved first and last residue. D genes are given only for firm matches. Rows give clone size only sometimes, using once, few, many, or a class for an expanded clone.

D gene	V gene	clone size	J gene	CDR3 protein	CDR3 DNA
.	TRBV15	once	TRBJ1-2	CATSPRTANYGYTF	TGTGCCACCAGTCCACGGACAGCTAACTATGGCTACACCTTC
TRBD2	TRBV20-1	many	TRBJ2-2	CSARTSGQTGELFF	TGCAGTGCTAGAACTAGCGGGCAGACCGGGGAGCTGTTTTTT
.	TRBV29-1	once	TRBJ1-6	CSEDSSPYNSPLHF	TGCAGCGAGGACAGTTCTCCCTATAATTCACCCCTCCACTTT
TRBD2	TRBV6-1	.	TRBJ2-2	CASRSGTSRAGELFF	TGTGCCAGCAGATCCGGGACTAGCAGGGCCGGGGAGCTGTTTTTT
.	TRBV27	.	TRBJ2-3	CARSDTQYF	TGTGCCCGCTCAGATACGCAGTATTTT
.	TRBV9	.	TRBJ2-2	CASSVGVATNTGELSW	TGTGCCAGCAGCGTCGGGGTGGCAACGAACACCGGGGAGCTGTCTTGG
TRBD1	TRBV29-1	many	TRBJ1-2	CSVTTDRGAYGYTF	TGCAGCGTCACAACCGACAGGGGAGCCTATGGCTACACCTTC
.	TRBV11-3	many	TRBJ2-1	CASSLASAYNEQFF	TGTGCCAGCAGCTTAGCGTCAGCGTACAATGAGCAGTTCTTC
TRBD1	TRBV12-3/TRBV12-4	.	TRBJ1-2	CASSLGDRGSGNYGYTF	TGTGCCAGCAGTTTAGGGGACAGGGGTTCGGGGAACTATGGCTACACCTTC
.	TRBV7-2	.	TRBJ2-1	CASSLAPGLSYNEQFF	TGTGCCAGCAGCTTAGCTCCGGGACTCTCCTACAATGAGCAGTTCTTC
.	TRBV5-8	many	TRBJ2-7	CASSLGAGDTYEQYF	TGTGCCAGCAGCTTGGGTGCAGGGGATACCTACGAGCAGTACTTC
.	TRBV9	many	TRBJ1-4	CASSVGPAATNEKLFF	TGTGCCAGCAGCGTAGGACCCGCTGCAACTAATGAAAAACTGTTTTTT
.	TRBV24-1	.	TRBJ1-5	CATSVGQNQPQHF	TGTGCCACCAGTGTAGGACAGAATCAGCCCCAGCATTTT
TRBD2	TRBV2	many	TRBJ2-3	CASSEAGVTDTQYF	TGTGCCAGCAGTGAGGCGGGAGTTACAGATACGCAGTATTTT
TRBD1	TRBV28	few	TRBJ1-3	CASGDRVCYF	TGTGCCAGCGGGGACAGGGTATGCTATTTT
.	TRBV7-9	many	TRBJ2-1	CASSLDTGYDEQFF	TGTGCCAGCAGCTTAGACACAGGGTACGATGAGCAGTTCTTC
TRBD1	TRBV2	many	TRBJ1-5	CASSATGLSNQPQHF	TGTGCCAGCAGTGCGACAGGGTTGAGCAATCAGCCCCAGCATTTT
.	TRBV27	many	TRBJ2-5	CASSFWQQETQYF	TGTGCCAGCAGTTTTTGGCAGCAAGAGACCCAGTACTTC
TRBD2	TRBV20-1	many	TRBJ2-1	CSARQIAGINEQFF	TGCAGTGCTCGCCAAATAGCGGGAATCAATGAGCAGTTCTTC
.	TRBV2	.	TRBJ1-5	CASTPTSGSSGTQHF	TGTGCCAGCACCCCGACTAGCGGGAGTTCCGGGACCCAGCATTTT
TRBD2	TRBV29-1	many	TRBJ2-1	CSVGSSGRLSYNEQFF	TGCAGCGTTGGGTCTAGCGGGAGGTTGTCCTACAATGAGCAGTTCTTC
.	TRBV4-1	few	TRBJ2-7	CASSQDARGNTEQYF	TGCGCCAGCAGCCAAGATGCCCGGGGGAATACCGAGCAGTACTTC
.	TRBV4-2	many	TRBJ1-2	CASSQEGGLGYTF	TGTGCCAGCAGCCAAGAAGGGGGGTTAGGCTACACCTTC
.	TRBV7-2	.	TRBJ1-6	CASSPTMAGSPLHF	TGTGCCAGCAGCCCCACGATGGCCGGTTCACCCCTCCACTTT
TRBD2	TRBV19	many	TRBJ2-1	CASTRTSGRAIEQFF	TGTGCCAGTACTAGAACTAGCGGGAGGGCCATTGAGCAGTTCTTC
TRBD2	TRBV6-6	.	TRBJ2-7	CASSHGGRNTEQYF	TGTGCCAGCAGTCACGGGGGGAGAAACACCGAGCAGTACTTC